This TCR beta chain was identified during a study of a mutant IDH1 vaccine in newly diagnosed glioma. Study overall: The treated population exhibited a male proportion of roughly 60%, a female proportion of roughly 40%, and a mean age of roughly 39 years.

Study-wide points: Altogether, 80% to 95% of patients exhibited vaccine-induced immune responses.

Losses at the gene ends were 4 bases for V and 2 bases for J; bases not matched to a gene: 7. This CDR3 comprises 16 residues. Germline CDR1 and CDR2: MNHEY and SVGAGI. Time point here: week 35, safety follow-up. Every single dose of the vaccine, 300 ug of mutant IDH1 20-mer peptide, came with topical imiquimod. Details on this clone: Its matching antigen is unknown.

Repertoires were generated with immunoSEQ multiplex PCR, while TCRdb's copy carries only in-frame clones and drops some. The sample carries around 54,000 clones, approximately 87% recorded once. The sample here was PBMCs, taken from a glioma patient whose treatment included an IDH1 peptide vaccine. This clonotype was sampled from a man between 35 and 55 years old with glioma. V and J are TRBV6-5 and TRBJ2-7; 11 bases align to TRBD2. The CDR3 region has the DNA TGTGCCAGCAGTTTCCGACCGGGACTAGCGGCCTACGAGCAGTACTTC. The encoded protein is CASSFRPGLAAYEQYF.